The 6 T cell receptor beta chains listed next were all sequenced from one sample in a study of T cell repertoires in cytomegalovirus infection. Each CDR3 protein gets one entry after TCRdb re-called the reads with MiXCR. The table has fewer than 700,000 distinct CDR3 sequences, roughly a quarter seen once. Sequenced input: CD8+ T cells from PBMCs. These receptors were taken from a human donor in good health (CMV status not recorded). Some clones in this sample may be carry-over from other donors' samples.

The chain links TRBV28 to TRBJ1-5; no clear D gene. The CDR3 consists of 11 residues. Germline loops: CDR1 MDHEN, CDR2 SYDVKM. V was clipped by 7 bases and J by 5 bases, with 6 bases between them. The CDR3 DNA follows: TGTGCCAGCAAATCAGATCAGCCCCAGCATTTT. Protein sequence: CASKSDQPQHF. Drawing the rest from reference TRBV28 and TRBJ1-5, the complete variable domain is DVKVTQSSRYLVKRTGEKVFLECVQDMDHENMFWYRQDPGLGLRLIYFSYDVKMKEKGDIPEGYSVSREKKERFSLILESASTNQTSMYLCASKSDQPQHFGDGTRLSIL.

This clonotype was found a few times. The chain links TRBV28 to TRBJ2-7, with 7 nucleotides matching TRBD1. Germline V lookup: CDR1 MDHEN, CDR2 SYDVKM. The V and J ends lost 1 base and 3 bases, in that order; junction bases with no gene match: 12. The CDR3 is made up of 17 amino acids. The CDR3: CASSLYVDRAPGYEQYV. CDR3 sequence (DNA): TGTGCCAGCAGTTTATACGTCGACAGGGCCCCCGGCTACGAGCAGTACGTC.

This clonotype was counted between two and nine times. The chain combines TRBV25-1 with TRBJ2-5; no reliable D call. This CDR3 is built from 17 residues. Looked up from germline, CDR1 is MGHDK and CDR2 is SYGVNS. The ends were cut back, 1 base at V and 7 bases at J, with 22 bases in the middle. The CDR3 DNA reads as TGTGCCAGCAGTGAATCGGGTCTCAGAAATATAGGCGGGACCCAGTACTTC. It encodes CASSESGLRNIGGTQYF.

This clonotype came up a few times. The genes are TRBV14 and TRBJ1-4, with D unclear. V gave up 0 bases and J gave up 12 bases, with 17 bases separating them. Per the germline V gene, CDR1 is SGHDN and CDR2 is FVKESK. The CDR3 extends over 15 amino acids. This chain's CDR3 is CASSQEGGSGSQLFF. The CDR3, as DNA: TGTGCCAGCAGCCAAGAGGGAGGCAGTGGCTCGCAACTGTTTTTT. Full variable domain (rest looked up from reference TRBV14 and TRBJ1-4): EAGVTQFPSHSVIEKGQTVTLRCDPISGHDNLYWYRRVMGKEIKFLLHFVKESKQDESGMPNNRFLAERTGGTYSTLKVQPAELEDSGVYFCASSQEGGSGSQLFFGSGTQLSVL.

This clonotype came up many times. The chain recombines TRBV7-9 with TRBJ2-5; 13 nucleotides match TRBD2. Germline V lookup: CDR1 SEHNR, CDR2 FQNEAQ (reference sequence). Unmatched junction bases numbered 4, after V lost 5 bases and J lost 1 base. The CDR3 length is 16 residues. CDR3 coding DNA: TGTGCCAGCAGCCCACGACTAGCGGGGGGCCAAGAGACCCAGTACTTC. Protein product: CASSPRLAGGQETQYF.

In this sample, this clonotype turned up many times. The CDR3 region is CASSLADTAQETQYF. For the CDR3, the DNA is TGTGCCAGCAGCTTAGCAGACACTGCCCAAGAGACCCAGTACTTC. V is TRBV7-2 and J is TRBJ2-5, with D unresolved. Trimming removed 0 bases from V and 1 base from J, with 9 bases in between. This CDR3 has 15 residues. Germline CDR1 reads SGHTA; CDR2 reads FQGNSA.